A selection of T cell receptor beta chains follows, all from one sample in a study of PD-L1 blockade in urothelial cancer. Sequencing was performed with immunoSEQ multiplex PCR; in TCRdb, only in-frame clones are kept and a portion is missing. The profile shows 45,000 to 60,000 clones, approximately 85% of them singletons. The sample consisted of PBMCs, taken around atezolizumab (anti-PD-L1) treatment. These receptors came from a man aged 45-60 years with urothelial cancer. CDR3s include the opening cysteine and the closing phenylalanine or tryptophan. D genes are given only for firm matches. The size entry is marked missing in some rows and otherwise reads once, few, many or a size class.

J gene: TRBJ2-5
clone size: NA
D gene: NA
V gene: TRBV7-2
CDR3 protein: CASSFGPEETQYF
CDR3 DNA: TGTGCCAGCAGCTTTGGTCCAGAAGAGACCCAGTACTTC

J gene: TRBJ1-4
clone size: NA
D gene: NA
V gene: TRBV9
CDR3 protein: CASSVTTGRGGEKLFF
CDR3 DNA: TGTGCCAGCAGCGTCACGACCGGCCGGGGAGGGGAAAAACTGTTTTTT

J gene: TRBJ1-4
clone size: NA
D gene: TRBD1
V gene: TRBV27
CDR3 protein: CASSSGQGFEKLFF
CDR3 DNA: TGTGCCAGCAGTTCGGGACAGGGGTTTGAAAAACTGTTTTTT

J gene: TRBJ1-2
clone size: NA
D gene: TRBD1
V gene: TRBV6-1
CDR3 protein: CASSEGNRGGYGYTF
CDR3 DNA: TGTGCCAGCAGTGAAGGTAACAGGGGAGGTTATGGCTACACCTTC

J gene: TRBJ2-1
clone size: NA
D gene: TRBD2
V gene: TRBV5-1
CDR3 protein: CASSLGATSGVNEQFF
CDR3 DNA: TGCGCCAGCAGCTTGGGGGCTACTAGCGGGGTCAATGAGCAGTTCTTC

J gene: TRBJ1-2
clone size: once
D gene: NA
V gene: TRBV15
CDR3 protein: CATSRDTTVGGYTF
CDR3 DNA: TGTGCCACCAGCAGAGATACGACAGTTGGGGGCTACACCTTC

J gene: TRBJ1-3
clone size: NA
D gene: NA
V gene: TRBV19
CDR3 protein: CASRPGSSGNTIYF
CDR3 DNA: TGTGCCAGTAGACCGGGGTCCTCTGGAAACACCATATATTTT

J gene: TRBJ2-3
clone size: NA
D gene: TRBD2
V gene: TRBV10-3
CDR3 protein: CAIKEGRTSGSGDTQYF
CDR3 DNA: TGTGCCATCAAAGAGGGAAGGACTAGCGGGAGCGGAGATACGCAGTATTTT

J gene: TRBJ1-4
clone size: NA
D gene: TRBD1
V gene: TRBV7-6
CDR3 protein: CASSSHQGAGEKLFF
CDR3 DNA: TGTGCCAGCAGCTCCCACCAGGGGGCCGGTGAAAAACTGTTTTTT

J gene: TRBJ1-1
clone size: NA
D gene: NA
V gene: TRBV21-1
CDR3 protein: CASTVGRQGLGDTEAFF
CDR3 DNA: TGTGCCAGCACCGTAGGGAGACAGGGCCTAGGGGACACTGAAGCTTTCTTT

J gene: TRBJ2-5
clone size: NA
D gene: TRBD2
V gene: TRBV6-6
CDR3 protein: CASSYGTSGGQETQYF
CDR3 DNA: TGTGCCAGCAGTTACGGGACTAGCGGGGGGCAAGAGACCCAGTACTTC

J gene: TRBJ2-3
clone size: NA
D gene: TRBD2
V gene: TRBV5-8
CDR3 protein: CASSVSGGTQYF
CDR3 DNA: TGTGCCAGCAGCGTTAGCGGGGGGACGCAGTATTTT

J gene: TRBJ1-1
clone size: NA
D gene: TRBD1
V gene: TRBV18
CDR3 protein: CASSRGTANTEAFF
CDR3 DNA: TGTGCCAGCTCACGCGGGACAGCAAACACTGAAGCTTTCTTT

J gene: TRBJ1-1
clone size: once
D gene: TRBD1
V gene: TRBV28
CDR3 protein: CASSSTGGEVVSEAFF
CDR3 DNA: TGTGCCAGCAGTTCAACAGGGGGCGAGGTGGTCTCTGAAGCTTTCTTT

J gene: TRBJ1-5
clone size: NA
D gene: TRBD1
V gene: TRBV19
CDR3 protein: CASSIRSQGQGFQPQHF
CDR3 DNA: TGTGCCAGTAGTATCAGGTCCCAAGGACAGGGATTCCAGCCCCAGCATTTT

J gene: TRBJ1-1
clone size: NA
D gene: TRBD1
V gene: TRBV2
CDR3 protein: CASGRQGPTNTEAFF
CDR3 DNA: TGTGCCAGCGGACGACAGGGGCCGACGAACACTGAAGCTTTCTTT

J gene: TRBJ2-4
clone size: NA
D gene: NA
V gene: TRBV19
CDR3 protein: CASSSPGGAKNIQYF
CDR3 DNA: TGTGCCAGTAGTAGCCCGGGGGGCGCCAAAAACATTCAGTACTTC